These 17 T cell receptor beta chains were all obtained from the same sample, sequenced in a study of blood T cell repertoires in COVID-19. This table comes from immunoSEQ multiplex PCR, and its TCRdb copy is limited to in-frame clones, with some not included. In the table there are 150,000 to 200,000 clones, 92% of which are singletons. The sample consisted of peripheral blood. The receptors were sampled from a man younger than 45 with COVID-19, enrolled during active disease.

V and J are TRBV6-2 or TRBV6-3 and TRBJ1-5; the D gene is possibly TRBD1 (6 bases). CDR1 and CDR2 (germline): MNHEY, SVGEGT. V lost 2 bases and J 0 bases, leaving 11 bases between the germline ends. CDR3 length: 16 residues. The CDR3 loop reads CASSYVGGYSNQPQHF. The CDR3 nucleotides are TGTGCCAGCAGTTACGTAGGGGGTTATAGCAATCAGCCCCAGCATTTT.

This clone was seen a handful of times. V gene TRBV5-1 combines with J gene TRBJ2-1, with 10 bases identical to TRBD2. CDR3 length: 18 amino acids. V trimming: 7 bases; J trimming: 0 bases; junction bases outside the gene matches: 13. CDR1 is SGHRS and CDR2 is YFSETQ in the germline V gene. The CDR3 spells CASRNRAGGGSSYNEQFF. CDR3 DNA: TGCGCCAGCCGAAACCGAGCGGGAGGGGGGAGCTCCTACAATGAGCAGTTCTTC. Complete variable domain (other parts from reference TRBV5-1 and TRBJ2-1): KAGVTQTPRYLIKTRGQQVTLSCSPISGHRSVSWYQQTPGQGLQFLFEYFSETQRNKGNFPGRFSGRQFSNSRSEMNVSTLELGDSALYLCASRNRAGGGSSYNEQFFGPGTRLTVL.

The gene calls are TRBV7-8 and TRBJ1-2; D is unresolved. The CDR3 has 13 residues. Deletions cut 4 bases from V and 2 bases from J, with 8 bases between. Per the germline V gene, CDR1 is SGHVS and CDR2 is FQNEAQ. The CDR3 sequence is CASSSRLNYGYTF. The DNA for the CDR3 is TGTGCCAGCAGCTCGAGACTCAACTATGGCTACACCTTC.

V gene TRBV3-1 (or the pseudogene TRBV3-2) combines with J gene TRBJ1-5; maybe TRBD1 (5 bases). Between the trimmed V and J ends, which lost 1 base and 11 bases, there was a span of 21 bases. Germline values: CDR1 LGHDT, CDR2 YNNKEL (reference sequence). The length of the CDR3 is 16 residues. CDR3 residues: CASSQGMGGPRKSQHF. CDR3 nucleotides: TGTGCCAGCAGCCAAGGAATGGGGGGTCCTAGGAAGTCCCAGCATTTT.

The genes are TRBV12-5 and TRBJ1-1, with D unresolved. V lost 7 bases to trimming and J lost 1 base, with 13 bases between them. Looked up from germline, CDR1 is LGHNT and CDR2 is FRNRAP. The CDR3 sequence is 14 residues long. The CDR3 reads CASAGDLKNTEAFF. For the CDR3, the DNA is TGTGCTAGTGCGGGAGATCTGAAGAACACTGAAGCTTTCTTT.

Details on this clone: The sample has other DNA sequences that encode this CDR3 too. The chain employs TRBV7-2 and TRBJ2-7; D remains unclear. Trimming left V 1 base short and J 1 base short, with 5 bases between. Germline V lookup: CDR1 SGHTA, CDR2 FQGNSA. CDR3 size: 13 residues. CDR3 nucleotide sequence: TGTGCCAGCAGCTTAGGAGTTTCCTACGAGCAGTACTTC. Translated: CASSLGVSYEQYF.

The rearrangement uses TRBV7-8 and TRBJ2-5; D is unresolved. This CDR3 has 12 amino acids. Germline V gene lookup returns CDR1 SGHVS and CDR2 FQNEAQ. The V gene lost 3 bases and the J gene lost 2 bases, with 4 bases spanning the gap. CDR3 bases: TGTGCCAGCAGCTTTCCGCAAGAGACCCAGTACTTC. Protein: CASSFPQETQYF.

The J gene is TRBJ1-1, the V gene TRBV15; weak D call: TRBD1 (5 bases). The ends were cut back, 7 bases at V and 4 bases at J, with 19 bases in the middle. There are 15 residues in the CDR3. Germline loops: CDR1 LNHNV, CDR2 YYDKDF (reference sequence). This CDR3 is CATNLLTVLPTEAFF. Here the CDR3 DNA reads TGTGCCACCAACCTGTTGACAGTGTTGCCCACTGAAGCTTTCTTT. Combining the CDR3 with reference TRBV15 and TRBJ1-1 gives the whole variable domain DAMVIQNPRYQVTQFGKPVTLSCSQTLNHNVMYWYQQKSSQAPKLLFHYYDKDFNNEADTPDNFQSRRPNTSFCFLDIRSPGLGDTAMYLCATNLLTVLPTEAFFGQGTRLTVV.

The chain recombines TRBV15 with TRBJ2-3; TRBD1 is a possible D gene (6 bases). The germline gives CDR1 LNHNV, CDR2 YYDKDF (reference sequence). The CDR3 is made up of 16 amino acids. The V gene lost 5 bases and the J gene lost 2 bases, with 17 bases spanning the gap. DNA of the CDR3: TGTGCCACCAGCGGATCAGGGGTCTCCTACACAGATACGCAGTATTTT. Translating gives CATSGSGVSYTDTQYF. Filled out from reference TRBV15 and TRBJ2-3, the complete variable domain reads DAMVIQNPRYQVTQFGKPVTLSCSQTLNHNVMYWYQQKSSQAPKLLFHYYDKDFNNEADTPDNFQSRRPNTSFCFLDIRSPGLGDTAMYLCATSGSGVSYTDTQYFGPGTRLTVL.

This clone has only one observation. The CDR3 DNA reads TGTGCCAGCAGTTTAAAGGGAGGGGGAAACACCATATATTTT. Amino acids: CASSLKGGGNTIYF. The rearrangement links TRBV27 to TRBJ1-3; D not resolved. This CDR3 comprises 14 residues. Germline assignment: CDR1 MNHEY and CDR2 SMNVEV (reference sequence). Trimming left V 2 bases short and J 4 bases short, with 9 bases between.

The chain uses TRBV3-1 (or the pseudogene TRBV3-2) and TRBJ2-7; 9 positions agree with TRBD2. V lost 3 bases and J lost 6; bases outside the gene matches: 6. CDR3 length: 14 residues. Germline values: CDR1 LGHDT, CDR2 YNNKEL (reference sequence). The CDR3 region has the DNA TGTGCCAGCAGCCAGGGACTAGCCGTTTTCGAGCAGTACTTC. This translates into CASSQGLAVFEQYF.

The chain couples TRBV15 to TRBJ1-1, with D perhaps TRBD1 (5 bases). The CDR3 runs to 18 residues. Germline V CDR1 and CDR2: LNHNV, YYDKDF (reference sequence). The V end lost 3 bases, the J end lost 0 bases, and 20 bases lay between the germline ends. CDR3 sequence: CATSRDGHLRPLNTEAFF. The CDR3 nucleotides are TGTGCCACCAGCAGGGACGGACACCTTCGCCCATTGAACACTGAAGCTTTCTTT. The full variable domain, with the rest looked up from reference TRBV15 and TRBJ1-1, is DAMVIQNPRYQVTQFGKPVTLSCSQTLNHNVMYWYQQKSSQAPKLLFHYYDKDFNNEADTPDNFQSRRPNTSFCFLDIRSPGLGDTAMYLCATSRDGHLRPLNTEAFFGQGTRLTVV.

The chain couples TRBV2 to TRBJ1-5, with 7 bases lining up with TRBD1. Germline CDR1 and CDR2: SNHLY and FYNNEI. Trimming at V came to 9 bases and at J to 7 bases, leaving 9 bases not matched to a gene. The CDR3 sequence is 13 residues long. The CDR3 DNA is TGTGCCAGTGACAGGGATGTTAGGCAGCCCCAGCATTTT. Protein sequence: CASDRDVRQPQHF. Using reference TRBV2 and TRBJ1-5 for the parts outside the CDR3, the full variable domain is EPEVTQTPSHQVTQMGQEVILRCVPISNHLYFYWYRQILGQKVEFLVSFYNNEISEKSEIFDDQFSVERPDGSNFTLKIRSTKLEDSAMYFCASDRDVRQPQHFGDGTRLSIL.

In DNA form, the CDR3 reads TGCGCCAGCAGCTTCGGAGATAACTATGGCTACACCTTC. Its translation is CASSFGDNYGYTF. The V call is TRBV5-1, the J call TRBJ1-2; no clear D gene. V lost 2 bases, J lost 1 base, and 6 bases lay in between. Germline CDR1 is SGHRS and CDR2 is YFSETQ. The CDR3 has 13 amino acids. Drawing the rest from reference TRBV5-1 and TRBJ1-2, the complete variable domain is KAGVTQTPRYLIKTRGQQVTLSCSPISGHRSVSWYQQTPGQGLQFLFEYFSETQRNKGNFPGRFSGRQFSNSRSEMNVSTLELGDSALYLCASSFGDNYGYTFGSGTRLTVV.

The V call is TRBV6-2 or TRBV6-3, the J call TRBJ2-7; tentative D call: TRBD1 (5 bases). Germline values: CDR1 MNHEY, CDR2 SVGEGT. V lost 1 base, J lost 1 base, and 11 bases lay in between. The CDR3 runs 15 residues. The CDR3 DNA sequence: TGTGCCAGCAGTTACTTGGCAGGGCCTTCCTACGAGCAGTACTTC. Translation: CASSYLAGPSYEQYF.

The chain carries TRBV6-5 and TRBJ2-7; TRBD1 aligns across 7 bases. The CDR3 runs to 15 residues. The V segment lost 6 bases and the J segment 5 bases; nucleotides outside the gene matches: 13. From germline, CDR1 is MNHEY and CDR2 SVGAGI. DNA for the CDR3: TGTGCCAGCAGGGACCTGACAGGGCTGTCCGACGAGCAGTACTTC. It codes for CASRDLTGLSDEQYF.

This clone was counted a single time. The chain couples TRBV19 to TRBJ1-2; no firm D call. The CDR3 runs 12 residues. Per germline, CDR1 LNHDA and CDR2 SQIVND (reference sequence). V lost 3 bases, J lost 5 bases, and 7 bases lay in between. CDR3 nucleotides: TGTGCCAGTAGTATCTACGGGTATGGCTACACCTTC. Its translation: CASSIYGYGYTF.